Below are 2 T cell receptor beta chains sequenced from a single sample in a study of blood T cell repertoires in COVID-19 (dated by TCRdb to 2020 to 2022). Library generation was performed with the immunoSEQ multiplex PCR assay. TCRdb's version of the immuneACCESS table is confined to in-frame rearrangements and falls short of the full clone set. An unresolved V gene accounts for under half of the shortfall where checked; the remainder is of unknown origin. The sample contains over 100,000 clones, 65% to 90% of them found a single time. The ten largest account for 6.5% to 10% of the sample. The source material was peripheral blood. The source of these receptors is a woman at least 80 years old with active or convalescent COVID-19.

The J gene is TRBJ2-2, the V gene TRBV24-1, with D maybe TRBD1 (6 bases). This CDR3 has 16 amino acids. Germline lookup yields CDR1 KGHDR and CDR2 SFDVKD. V gave up 4 bases and J gave up 3 bases, with 14 bases separating them. CDR3 DNA sequence: TGTGCCACCAGTGACCCAGTCCAGGGGCACACCGGGGAGCTGTTTTTT. Encoded protein: CATSDPVQGHTGELFF.

The J gene is TRBJ2-1, the V gene TRBV28, with TRBD2 matching over 10 bases. Looked up from germline, CDR1 is MDHEN and CDR2 is SYDVKM. Germline trimming cut 7 bases from V and 4 bases from J; bases unmatched to any gene: 10. The CDR3 is made up of 16 amino acids. The CDR3 nucleotides are TGTGCCAGCAACCGACCCGGGACTAGCGTTTACAATGAGCAGTTCTTC. Protein product: CASNRPGTSVYNEQFF.